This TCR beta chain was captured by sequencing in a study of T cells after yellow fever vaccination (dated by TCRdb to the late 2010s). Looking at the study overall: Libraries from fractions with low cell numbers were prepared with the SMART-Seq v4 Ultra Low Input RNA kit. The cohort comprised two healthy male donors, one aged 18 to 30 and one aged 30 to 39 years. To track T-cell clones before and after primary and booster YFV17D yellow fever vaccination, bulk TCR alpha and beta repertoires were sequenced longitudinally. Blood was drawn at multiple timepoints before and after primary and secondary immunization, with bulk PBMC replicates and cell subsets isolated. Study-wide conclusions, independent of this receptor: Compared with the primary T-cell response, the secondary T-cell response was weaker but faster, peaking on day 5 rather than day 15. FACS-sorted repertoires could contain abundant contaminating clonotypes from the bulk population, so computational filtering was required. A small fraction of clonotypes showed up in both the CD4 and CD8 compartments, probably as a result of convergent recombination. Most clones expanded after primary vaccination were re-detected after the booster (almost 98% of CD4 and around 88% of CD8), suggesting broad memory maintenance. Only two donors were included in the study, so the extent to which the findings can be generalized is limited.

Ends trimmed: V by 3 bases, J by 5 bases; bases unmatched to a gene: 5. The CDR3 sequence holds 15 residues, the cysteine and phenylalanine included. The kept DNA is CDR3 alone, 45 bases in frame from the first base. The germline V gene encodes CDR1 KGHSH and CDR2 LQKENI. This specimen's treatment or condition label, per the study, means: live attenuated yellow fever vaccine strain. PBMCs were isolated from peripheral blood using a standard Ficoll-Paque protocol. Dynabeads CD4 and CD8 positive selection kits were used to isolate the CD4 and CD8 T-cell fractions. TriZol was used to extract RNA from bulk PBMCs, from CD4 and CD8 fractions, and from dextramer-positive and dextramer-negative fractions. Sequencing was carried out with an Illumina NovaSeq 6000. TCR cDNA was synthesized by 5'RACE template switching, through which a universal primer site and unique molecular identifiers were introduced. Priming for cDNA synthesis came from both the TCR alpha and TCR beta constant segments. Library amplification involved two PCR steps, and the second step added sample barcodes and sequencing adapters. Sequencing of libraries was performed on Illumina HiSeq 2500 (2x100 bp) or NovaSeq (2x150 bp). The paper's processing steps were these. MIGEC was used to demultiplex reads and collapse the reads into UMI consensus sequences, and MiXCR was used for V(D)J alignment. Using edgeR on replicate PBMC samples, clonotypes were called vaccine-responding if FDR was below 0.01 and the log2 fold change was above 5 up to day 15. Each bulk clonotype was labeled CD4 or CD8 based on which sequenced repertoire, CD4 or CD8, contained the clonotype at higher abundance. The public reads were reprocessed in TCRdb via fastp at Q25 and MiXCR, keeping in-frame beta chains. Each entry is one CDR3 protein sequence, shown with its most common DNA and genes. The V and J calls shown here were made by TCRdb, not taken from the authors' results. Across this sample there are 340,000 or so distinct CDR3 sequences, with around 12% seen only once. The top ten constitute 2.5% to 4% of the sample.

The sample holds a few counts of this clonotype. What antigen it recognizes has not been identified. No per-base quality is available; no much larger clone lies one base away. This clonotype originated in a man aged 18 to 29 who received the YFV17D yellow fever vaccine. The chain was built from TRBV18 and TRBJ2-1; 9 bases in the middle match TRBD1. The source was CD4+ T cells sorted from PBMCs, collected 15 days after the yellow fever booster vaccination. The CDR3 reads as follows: CASSPDRGINNEQFF. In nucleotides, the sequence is TGTGCCAGCTCACCCGACAGGGGGATCAACAATGAGCAGTTCTTC.